Detailed here is one TCR beta chain. This sample is part of a study of response to subunit inactivated influenza vaccine. TCRdb ran MiXCR on the RT-PCR reads and lists one entry per CDR3 protein. The table shows 650,000 to 850,000 distinct CDR3 sequences, with around 13% occurring only once. V was trimmed by 5 bases and J by 4 bases, leaving 15 bases between them. Germline V lookup: CDR1 GTSNPN, CDR2 SVGIG (reference sequence). This CDR3 has 14 amino acids. The clonotype was recovered from a man between 45 and 60 years old who received an inactivated influenza vaccine. The sample consisted of PBMCs from blood, taken 14 to 15 days before vaccination. This rearrangement joins TRBV30 to TRBJ2-1, with D possibly TRBD1 on 6 matching bases. DNA of the CDR3: TGTGCCTGGTCGCCGGGACACTTTTACAATGAGCAGTTCTTC. Amino acids: CAWSPGHFYNEQFF.